A single TCR beta chain is shown here with its context. These data originate in a study of blood T cells in healthy people across ages. The V gene lost 0 bases and the J gene lost 11 bases, with 13 bases spanning the gap. The CDR3 covers 13 residues. Germline V gives CDR1 LGHDT, CDR2 YNNKEL (reference sequence). No fewer than 5.5 micrograms of total RNA were isolated from every sample. A second PCR of about 7 to 11 cycles used a sample-barcoded 5' primer and a J-beta primer mix. Via MiXCR, TCRdb re-called the 5' RACE reads, giving one row per CDR3 protein. The repertoire consists of about a million distinct CDR3 sequences, with 35% to 40% occurring once and the leading ten covering roughly 13%.

The chain recombines TRBV3-1 with TRBJ2-5; the D is unclear. The receptor was derived from a man aged 18 to 29 in good health. Material: blood. The CDR3 region is CASSQDSQTEQYF. CDR3 in DNA: TGTGCCAGCAGCCAAGATTCCCAGACTGAGCAGTACTTC.